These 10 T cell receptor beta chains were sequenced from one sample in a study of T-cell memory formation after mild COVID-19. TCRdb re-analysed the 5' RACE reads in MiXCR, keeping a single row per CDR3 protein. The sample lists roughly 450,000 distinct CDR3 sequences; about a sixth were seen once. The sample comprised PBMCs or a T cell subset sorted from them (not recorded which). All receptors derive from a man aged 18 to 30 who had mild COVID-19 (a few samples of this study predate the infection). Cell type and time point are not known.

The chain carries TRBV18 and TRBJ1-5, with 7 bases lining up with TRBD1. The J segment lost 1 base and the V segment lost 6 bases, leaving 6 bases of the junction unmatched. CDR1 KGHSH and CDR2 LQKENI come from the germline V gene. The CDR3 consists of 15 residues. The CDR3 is CASSSQGQSNQPQHF. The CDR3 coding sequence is TGTGCCAGCTCCTCACAGGGGCAGAGCAATCAGCCCCAGCATTTT.

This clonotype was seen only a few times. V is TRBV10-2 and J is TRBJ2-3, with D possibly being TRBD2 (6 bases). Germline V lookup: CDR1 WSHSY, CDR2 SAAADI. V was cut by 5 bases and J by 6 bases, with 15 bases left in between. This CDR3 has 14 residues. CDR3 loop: CASSTRREEDTQYF. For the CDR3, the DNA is TGCGCCAGCAGTACCCGCAGGGAGGAGGATACGCAGTATTTT.

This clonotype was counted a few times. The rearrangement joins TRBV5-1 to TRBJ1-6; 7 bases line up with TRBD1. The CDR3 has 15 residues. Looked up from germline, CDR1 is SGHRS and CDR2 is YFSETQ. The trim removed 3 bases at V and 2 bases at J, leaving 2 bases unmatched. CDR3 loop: CASSYRGTYNSPLHF. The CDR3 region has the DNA TGCGCCAGCAGCTACAGGGGCACCTATAATTCACCCCTCCACTTT.

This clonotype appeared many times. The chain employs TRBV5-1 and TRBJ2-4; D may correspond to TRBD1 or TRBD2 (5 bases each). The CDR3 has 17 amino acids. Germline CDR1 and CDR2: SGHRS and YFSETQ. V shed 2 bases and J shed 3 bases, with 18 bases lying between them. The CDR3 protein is CASSFGDLGGGKNIQYF. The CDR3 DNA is TGCGCCAGCAGCTTCGGGGACCTAGGTGGAGGCAAAAACATTCAGTACTTC.

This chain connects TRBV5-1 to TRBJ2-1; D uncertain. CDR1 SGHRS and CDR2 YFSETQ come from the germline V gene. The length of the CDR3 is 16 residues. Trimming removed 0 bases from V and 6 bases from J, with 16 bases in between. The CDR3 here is CASSLASAGVRNEQFF. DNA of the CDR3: TGCGCCAGCAGCTTGGCCTCAGCAGGTGTGCGCAATGAGCAGTTCTTC.

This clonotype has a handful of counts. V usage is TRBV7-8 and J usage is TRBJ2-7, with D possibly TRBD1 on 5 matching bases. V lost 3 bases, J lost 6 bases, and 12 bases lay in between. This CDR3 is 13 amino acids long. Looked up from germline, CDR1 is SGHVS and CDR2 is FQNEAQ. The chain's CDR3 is CASSFGRVGEQYF. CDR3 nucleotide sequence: TGTGCCAGCAGCTTTGGCAGGGTAGGCGAGCAGTACTTC.

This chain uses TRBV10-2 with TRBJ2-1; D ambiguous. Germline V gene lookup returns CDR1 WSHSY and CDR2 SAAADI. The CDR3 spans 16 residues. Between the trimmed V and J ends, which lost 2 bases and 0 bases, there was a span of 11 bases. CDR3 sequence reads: CASSERLGYSYNEQFF. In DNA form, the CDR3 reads TGCGCCAGCAGTGAGCGTCTGGGGTACTCCTACAATGAGCAGTTCTTC.

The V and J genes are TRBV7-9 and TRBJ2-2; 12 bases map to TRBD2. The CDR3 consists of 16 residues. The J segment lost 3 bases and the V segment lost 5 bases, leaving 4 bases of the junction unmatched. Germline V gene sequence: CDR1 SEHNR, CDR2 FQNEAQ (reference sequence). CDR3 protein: CASSPTSGGYTGELFF. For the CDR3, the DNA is TGTGCCAGCAGCCCGACTAGCGGGGGATACACCGGGGAGCTGTTTTTT. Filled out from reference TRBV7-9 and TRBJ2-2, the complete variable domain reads DTGVSQNPRHKITKRGQNVTFRCDPISEHNRLYWYRQTLGQGPEFLTYFQNEAQLEKSRLLSDRFSAERPKGSFSTLEIQRTEQGDSAMYLCASSPTSGGYTGELFFGEGSRLTVL.

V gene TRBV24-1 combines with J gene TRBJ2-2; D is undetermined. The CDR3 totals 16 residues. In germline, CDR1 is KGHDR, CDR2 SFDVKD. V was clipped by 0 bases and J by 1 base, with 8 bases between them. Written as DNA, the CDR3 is TGTGCCACCAGTGATTTGCAAAAGGGGAACACCGGGGAGCTGTTTTTT. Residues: CATSDLQKGNTGELFF.

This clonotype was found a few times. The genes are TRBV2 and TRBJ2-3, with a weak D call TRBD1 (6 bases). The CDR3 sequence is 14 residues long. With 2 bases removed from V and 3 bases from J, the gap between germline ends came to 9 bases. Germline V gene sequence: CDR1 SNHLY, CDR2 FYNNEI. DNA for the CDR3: TGTGCCAGCAGTGAACGGACAGAGACAGATACGCAGTATTTT. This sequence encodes CASSERTETDTQYF.